The entry that follows covers one T cell receptor (beta chain) sequence. No antigen is known for it. Antigen-specific CD4+ T cells expanded by the ViraFEST assay with viral peptide pools were then sequenced. Cultured cells yielded isolated CD4+ T cells after 10 days. PCR showed that the person got SARS-CoV-2 infection at some point between March and December 2020. Researchers reported culturing more than 1.5 million PBMC in each well, adding approximately 10 IU/ml IL-2 and approximately 10 ug/ml peptides. The V and J ends lost 0 bases and 7 bases, in that order; junction bases with no gene match: 6. Germline V gives CDR1 SGHTA, CDR2 FQGNSA. The CDR3 is made up of 16 amino acids. These data come from a study of vaccination effects on CD4 cells after COVID-19. Study-wide results and caveats: Few convalescent patients, and no early post-infection timepoints, were available to the study.

Clones were read by immunoSEQ multiplex PCR, and TCRdb kept only the in-frame ones, dropping some. The table has more than 20,000 clones, 69% seen once. The sequenced sample was CD4+ T cells from PBMCs cultured with SARS-CoV-2 spike peptides, obtained before COVID-19 vaccination. The V and J genes are TRBV7-2 and TRBJ2-1; 10 bases fit TRBD2. The clonotype originates from a human donor who had a prior SARS-CoV-2 infection. The CDR3 here is CASSLAERGGPNEQFF. The CDR3 nucleotides are TGTGCCAGCAGCTTAGCGGAGCGGGGGGGTCCGAATGAGCAGTTCTTC.